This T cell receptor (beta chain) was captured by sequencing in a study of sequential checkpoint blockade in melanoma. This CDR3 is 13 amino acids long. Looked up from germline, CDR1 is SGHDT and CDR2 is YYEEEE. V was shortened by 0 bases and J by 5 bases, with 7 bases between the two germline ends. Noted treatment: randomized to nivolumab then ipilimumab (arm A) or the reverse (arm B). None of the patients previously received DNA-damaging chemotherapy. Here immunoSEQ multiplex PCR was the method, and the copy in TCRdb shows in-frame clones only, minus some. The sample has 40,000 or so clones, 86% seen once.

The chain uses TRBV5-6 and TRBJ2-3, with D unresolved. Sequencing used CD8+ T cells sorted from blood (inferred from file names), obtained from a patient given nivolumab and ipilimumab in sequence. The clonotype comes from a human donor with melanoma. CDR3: CASSLVRVDTQYF. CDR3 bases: TGTGCCAGCAGCTTGGTTCGGGTAGATACGCAGTATTTT.